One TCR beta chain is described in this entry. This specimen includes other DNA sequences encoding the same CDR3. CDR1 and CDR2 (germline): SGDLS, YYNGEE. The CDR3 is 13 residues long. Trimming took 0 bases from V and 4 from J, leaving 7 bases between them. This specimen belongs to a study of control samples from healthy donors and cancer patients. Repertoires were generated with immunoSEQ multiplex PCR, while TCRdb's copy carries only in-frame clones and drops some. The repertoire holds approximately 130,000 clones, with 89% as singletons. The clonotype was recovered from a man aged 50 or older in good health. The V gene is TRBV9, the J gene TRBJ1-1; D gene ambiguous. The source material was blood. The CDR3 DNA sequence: TGTGCCAGCAGCGTAGGTGTGGGCACTGAAGCTTTCTTT. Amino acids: CASSVGVGTEAFF.